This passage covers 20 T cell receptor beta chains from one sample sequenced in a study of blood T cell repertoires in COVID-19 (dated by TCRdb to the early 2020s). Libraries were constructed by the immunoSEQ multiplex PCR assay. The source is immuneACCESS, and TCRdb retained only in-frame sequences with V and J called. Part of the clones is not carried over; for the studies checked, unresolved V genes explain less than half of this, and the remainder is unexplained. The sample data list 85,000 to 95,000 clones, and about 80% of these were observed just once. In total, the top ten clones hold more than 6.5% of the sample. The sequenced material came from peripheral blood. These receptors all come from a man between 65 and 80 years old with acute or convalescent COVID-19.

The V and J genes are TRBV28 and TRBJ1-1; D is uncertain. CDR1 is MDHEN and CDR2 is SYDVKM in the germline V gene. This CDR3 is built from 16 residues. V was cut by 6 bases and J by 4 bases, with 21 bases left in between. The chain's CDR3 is CASRPRPASGSTEAFF. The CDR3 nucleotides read TGTGCCAGCAGGCCGAGACCAGCCAGCGGGAGCACTGAAGCTTTCTTT. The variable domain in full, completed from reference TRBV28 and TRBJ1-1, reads DVKVTQSSRYLVKRTGEKVFLECVQDMDHENMFWYRQDPGLGLRLIYFSYDVKMKEKGDIPEGYSVSREKKERFSLILESASTNQTSMYLCASRPRPASGSTEAFFGQGTRLTVV.

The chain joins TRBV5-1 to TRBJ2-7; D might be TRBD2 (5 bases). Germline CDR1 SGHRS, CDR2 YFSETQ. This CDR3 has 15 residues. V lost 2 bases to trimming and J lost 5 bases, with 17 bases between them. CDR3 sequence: CASSFKGAGQDEQYV. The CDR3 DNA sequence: TGCGCCAGCAGCTTCAAGGGAGCCGGGCAGGACGAGCAGTACGTC.

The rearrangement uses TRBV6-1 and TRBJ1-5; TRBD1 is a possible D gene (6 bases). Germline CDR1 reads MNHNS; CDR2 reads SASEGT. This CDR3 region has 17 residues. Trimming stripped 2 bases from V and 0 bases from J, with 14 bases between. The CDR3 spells CASSERTVEYSNQPQHF. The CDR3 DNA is TGTGCCAGCAGTGAACGGACAGTCGAATATAGCAATCAGCCCCAGCATTTT.

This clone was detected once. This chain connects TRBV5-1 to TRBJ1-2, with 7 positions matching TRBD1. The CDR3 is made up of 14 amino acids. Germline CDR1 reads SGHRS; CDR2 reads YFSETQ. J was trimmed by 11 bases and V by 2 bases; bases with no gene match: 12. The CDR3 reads CASSLIPGQDYYTF. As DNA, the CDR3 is TGCGCCAGCAGCTTAATTCCTGGACAGGACTATTACACCTTC.

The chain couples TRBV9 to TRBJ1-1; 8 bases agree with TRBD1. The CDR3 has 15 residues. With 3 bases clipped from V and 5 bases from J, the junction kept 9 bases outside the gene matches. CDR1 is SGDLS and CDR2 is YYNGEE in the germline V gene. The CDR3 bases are TGTGCCAGCAGCGGACAGGGGAGCGCGGATACTGAAGCTTTCTTT. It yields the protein CASSGQGSADTEAFF. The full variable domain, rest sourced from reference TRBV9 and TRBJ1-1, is DSGVTQTPKHLITATGQRVTLRCSPRSGDLSVYWYQQSLDQGLQFLIQYYNGEERAKGNILERFSAQQFPDLHSELNLSSLELGDSALYFCASSGQGSADTEAFFGQGTRLTVV.

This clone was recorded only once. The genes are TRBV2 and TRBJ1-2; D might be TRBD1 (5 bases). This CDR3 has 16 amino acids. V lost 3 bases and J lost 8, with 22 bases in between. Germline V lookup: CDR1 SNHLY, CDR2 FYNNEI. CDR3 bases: TGTGCCAGCAGTGAGGGGGGTGCGGGGGACTTCGAAGGCTACACCTTC. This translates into CASSEGGAGDFEGYTF.

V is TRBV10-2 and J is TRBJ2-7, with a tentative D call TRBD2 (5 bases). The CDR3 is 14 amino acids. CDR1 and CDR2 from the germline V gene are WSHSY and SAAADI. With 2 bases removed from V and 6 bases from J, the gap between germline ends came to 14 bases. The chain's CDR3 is CASSEPGRMGEQYV. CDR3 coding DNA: TGCGCCAGCAGTGAGCCGGGAAGGATGGGCGAGCAGTACGTC.

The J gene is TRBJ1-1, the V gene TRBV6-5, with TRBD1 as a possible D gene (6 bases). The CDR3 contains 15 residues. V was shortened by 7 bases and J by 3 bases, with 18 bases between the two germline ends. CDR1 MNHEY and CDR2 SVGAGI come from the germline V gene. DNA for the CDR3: TGTGCCAGCAAGTCGTACAGGGTGACCGACACTGAAGCTTTCTTT. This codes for CASKSYRVTDTEAFF.

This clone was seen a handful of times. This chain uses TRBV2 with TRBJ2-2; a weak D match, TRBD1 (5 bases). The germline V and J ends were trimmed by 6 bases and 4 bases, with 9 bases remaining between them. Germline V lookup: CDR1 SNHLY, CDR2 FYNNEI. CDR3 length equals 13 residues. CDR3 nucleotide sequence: TGTGCCAGCAGGAGAAGGGGCACCGGGGAGCTGTTTTTT. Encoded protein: CASRRRGTGELFF.

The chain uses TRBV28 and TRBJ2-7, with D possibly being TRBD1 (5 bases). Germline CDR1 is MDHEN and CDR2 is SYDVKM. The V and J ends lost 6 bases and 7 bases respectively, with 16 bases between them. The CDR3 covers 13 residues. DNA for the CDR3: TGTGCCAGCAGCCCCGAGTTGGGGCGGGAGCAGTACTTC. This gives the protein CASSPELGREQYF.

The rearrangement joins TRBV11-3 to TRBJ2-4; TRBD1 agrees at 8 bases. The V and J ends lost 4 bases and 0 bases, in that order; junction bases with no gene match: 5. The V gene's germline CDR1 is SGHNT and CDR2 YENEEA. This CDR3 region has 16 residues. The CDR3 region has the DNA TGTGCCAGCAGCTCCGGACAGGGTTTAGCCAAAAACATTCAGTACTTC. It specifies CASSSGQGLAKNIQYF.

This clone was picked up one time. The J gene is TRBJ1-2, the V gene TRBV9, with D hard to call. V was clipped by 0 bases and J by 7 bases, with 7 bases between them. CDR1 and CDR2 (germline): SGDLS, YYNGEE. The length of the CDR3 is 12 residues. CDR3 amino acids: CASSVVTGGYTF. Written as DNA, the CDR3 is TGTGCCAGCAGCGTAGTGACGGGTGGCTACACCTTC.

CDR3 sequence: CASSLGQGAYGYTF. The CDR3 DNA follows: TGTGCCAGCAGCTTGGGACAGGGCGCCTATGGCTACACCTTC. The genes are TRBV7-2 and TRBJ1-2; 9 bases are a match to TRBD1. This CDR3 comprises 14 residues. In germline, CDR1 is SGHTA, CDR2 FQGNSA. V shed 3 bases, J shed 4 bases, and the junction held 3 bases outside the gene matches.

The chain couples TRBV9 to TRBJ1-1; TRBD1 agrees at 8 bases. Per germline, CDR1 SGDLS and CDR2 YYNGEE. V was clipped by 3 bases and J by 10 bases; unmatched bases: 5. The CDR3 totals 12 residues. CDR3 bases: TGTGCCAGCAGCGAGGGGACAGGCTCAGCTTTCTTT. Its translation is CASSEGTGSAFF.

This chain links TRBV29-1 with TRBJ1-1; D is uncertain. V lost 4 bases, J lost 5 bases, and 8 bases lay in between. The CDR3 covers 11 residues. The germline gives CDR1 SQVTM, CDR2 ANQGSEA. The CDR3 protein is CSVAAGTEAFF. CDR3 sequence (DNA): TGCAGCGTTGCGGCGGGAACTGAAGCTTTCTTT. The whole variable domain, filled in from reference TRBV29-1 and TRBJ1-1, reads SAVISQKPSRDICQRGTSLTIQCQVDSQVTMMFWYRQQPGQSLTLIATANQGSEATYESGFVIDKFPISRPNLTFSTLTVSNMSPEDSSIYLCSVAAGTEAFFGQGTRLTVV.

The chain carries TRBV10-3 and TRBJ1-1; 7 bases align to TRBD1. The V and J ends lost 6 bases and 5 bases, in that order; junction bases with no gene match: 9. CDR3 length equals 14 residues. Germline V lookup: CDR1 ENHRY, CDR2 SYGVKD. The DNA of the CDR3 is TGTGCCATCAGGGAAGACAGGGAGAGGACTGAAGCTTTCTTT. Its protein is CAIREDRERTEAFF.

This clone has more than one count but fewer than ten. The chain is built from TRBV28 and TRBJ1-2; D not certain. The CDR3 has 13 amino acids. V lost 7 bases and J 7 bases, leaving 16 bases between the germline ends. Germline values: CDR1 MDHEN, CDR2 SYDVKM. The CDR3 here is CASTLGRDSGYTF. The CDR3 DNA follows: TGTGCCAGCACCTTAGGTCGGGATAGTGGCTACACCTTC.

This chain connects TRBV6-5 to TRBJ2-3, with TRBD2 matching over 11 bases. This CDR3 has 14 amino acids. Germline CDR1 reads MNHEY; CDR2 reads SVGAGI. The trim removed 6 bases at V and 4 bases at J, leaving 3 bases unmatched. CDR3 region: CASRLTSGADTQYF. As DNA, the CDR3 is TGTGCCAGCAGGTTGACTAGCGGGGCAGATACGCAGTATTTT.

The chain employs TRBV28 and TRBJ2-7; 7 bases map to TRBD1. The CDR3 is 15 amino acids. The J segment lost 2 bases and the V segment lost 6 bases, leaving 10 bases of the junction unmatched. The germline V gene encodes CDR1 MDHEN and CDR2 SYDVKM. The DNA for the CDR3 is TGTGCCAGCAGGATATCTCGACAGGGCCCCTACGAGCAGTACTTC. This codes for CASRISRQGPYEQYF.

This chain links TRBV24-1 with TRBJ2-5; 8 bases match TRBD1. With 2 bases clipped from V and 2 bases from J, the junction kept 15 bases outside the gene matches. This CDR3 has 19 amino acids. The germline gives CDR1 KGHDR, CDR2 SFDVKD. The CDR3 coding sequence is TGTGCCACCAGTGATTCCGTCTGGACAGGGTCGATGGTACAAGAGACCCAGTACTTC. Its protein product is CATSDSVWTGSMVQETQYF.